This TCR beta chain emerged from a study of T-cell reconstitution after alpha-beta-depleted transplantation in children. TCRbeta library construction was performed incorporating unique molecular identifiers. Using its own MiXCR run on the PCR reads, TCRdb lists one record per CDR3 protein. The table lists hundreds of thousands of distinct CDR3 sequences, about a sixth of them singletons. Trimming cost V 2 bases and J 4 bases, with 14 bases left between them. This CDR3 has 15 amino acids. Germline CDR1 reads LGHDT; CDR2 reads YNNKEL (reference sequence). Whole-study findings and limits: T cells produced anew were the main source of T-cell counts and diversity one year after transplant.

This clonotype was observed a handful of times. No antigen is known for it. This clonotype was obtained from a boy younger than two who had a stem cell transplant for Wiskott-Aldrich syndrome, so the T cells may come from the graft donor. This rearrangement joins TRBV3-1 to TRBJ1-1, with D tentatively TRBD1 (5 bases). The sample was PBMCs, mostly from graft donor cells, taken 360 days after TCRalphabeta/CD19-depleted stem cell transplant. CDR3 sequence reads: CASSQRGTASTEAFF. Written as DNA, the CDR3 is TGTGCCAGCAGCCAACGGGGGACCGCCTCCACTGAAGCTTTCTTT.